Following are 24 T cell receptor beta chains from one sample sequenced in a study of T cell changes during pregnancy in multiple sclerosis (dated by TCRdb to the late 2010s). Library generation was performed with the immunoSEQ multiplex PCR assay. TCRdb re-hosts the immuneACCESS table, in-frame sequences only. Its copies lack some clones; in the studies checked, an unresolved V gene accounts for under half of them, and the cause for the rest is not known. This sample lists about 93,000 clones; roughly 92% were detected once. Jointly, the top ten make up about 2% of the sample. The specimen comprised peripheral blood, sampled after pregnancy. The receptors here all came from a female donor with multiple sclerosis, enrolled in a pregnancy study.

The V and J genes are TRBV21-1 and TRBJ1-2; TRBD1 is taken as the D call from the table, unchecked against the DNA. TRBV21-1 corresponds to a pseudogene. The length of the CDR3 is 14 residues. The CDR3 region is CASSKGGRGHGYTF. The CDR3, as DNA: TGTGCCAGCAGCAAAGGGGGCAGGGGGCACGGCTACACCTTC.

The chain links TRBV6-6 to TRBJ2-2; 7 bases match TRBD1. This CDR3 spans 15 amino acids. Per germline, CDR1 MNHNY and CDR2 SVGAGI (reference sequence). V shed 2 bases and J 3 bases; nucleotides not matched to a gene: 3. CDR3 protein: CASSYDRAYTGELFF. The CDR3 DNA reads TGTGCCAGCAGTTACGACAGGGCCTACACCGGGGAGCTGTTTTTT.

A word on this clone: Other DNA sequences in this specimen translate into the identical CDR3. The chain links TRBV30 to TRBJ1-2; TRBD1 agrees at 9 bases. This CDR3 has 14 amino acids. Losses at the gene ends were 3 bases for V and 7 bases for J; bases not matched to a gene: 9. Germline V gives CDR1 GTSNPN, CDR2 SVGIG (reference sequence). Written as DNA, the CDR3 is TGTGCCTGGAGGACGACCGGGACAGGGACTGGCTACACCTTC. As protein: CAWRTTGTGTGYTF.

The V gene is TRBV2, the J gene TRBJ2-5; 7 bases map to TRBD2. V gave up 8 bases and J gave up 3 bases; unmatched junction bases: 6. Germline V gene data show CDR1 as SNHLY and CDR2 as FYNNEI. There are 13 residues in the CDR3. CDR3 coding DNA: TGTGCCAGCGGCAGAAGCGGGGAAGAGACCCAGTACTTC. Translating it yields CASGRSGEETQYF.

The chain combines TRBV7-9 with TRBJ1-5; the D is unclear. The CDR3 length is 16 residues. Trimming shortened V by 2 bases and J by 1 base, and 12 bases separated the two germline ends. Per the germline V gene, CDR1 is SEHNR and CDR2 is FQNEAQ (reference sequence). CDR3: CASSLWRGESNQPQHF. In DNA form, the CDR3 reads TGTGCCAGCAGCTTATGGCGCGGCGAGAGCAATCAGCCCCAGCATTTT.

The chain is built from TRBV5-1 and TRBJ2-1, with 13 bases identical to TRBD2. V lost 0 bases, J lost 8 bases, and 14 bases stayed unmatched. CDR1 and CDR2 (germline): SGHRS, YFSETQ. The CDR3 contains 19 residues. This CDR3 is CASSLVGKRTSGSFDEQFF. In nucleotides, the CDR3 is TGCGCCAGCAGCTTGGTGGGAAAACGGACTAGCGGGAGTTTTGATGAGCAGTTCTTC.

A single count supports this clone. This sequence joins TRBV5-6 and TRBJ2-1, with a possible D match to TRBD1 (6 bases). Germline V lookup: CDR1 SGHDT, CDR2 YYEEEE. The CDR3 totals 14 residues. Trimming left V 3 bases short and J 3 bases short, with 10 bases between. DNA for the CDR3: TGTGCCAGCAGCTCACAGGGCCTCTACAATGAGCAGTTCTTC. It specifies CASSSQGLYNEQFF.

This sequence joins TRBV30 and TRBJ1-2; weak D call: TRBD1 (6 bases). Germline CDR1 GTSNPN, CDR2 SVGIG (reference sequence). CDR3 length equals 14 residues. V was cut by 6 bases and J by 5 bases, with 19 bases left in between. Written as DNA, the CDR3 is TGTGCCTGTGTCTCCCGGACAGACAGATATGGCTACACCTTC. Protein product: CACVSRTDRYGYTF. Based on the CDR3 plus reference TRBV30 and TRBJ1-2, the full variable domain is SQTIHQWPATLVQPVGSPLSLECTVEGTSNPNLYWYRQAAGRGLQLLFYSVGIGQISSEVPQNLSASRPQDRQFILSSKKLLLSDSGFYLCACVSRTDRYGYTFGSGTRLTVV.

Here the CDR3 reads CASSSSRYEQYF. For the CDR3, the DNA is TGTGCCAGCAGCTCGTCGCGTTACGAGCAGTACTTC. The chain is built from TRBV11-1 and TRBJ2-7, with D uncertain. This CDR3 spans 12 amino acids. V gave up 4 bases and J gave up 4 bases, with 8 bases separating them. Looked up from germline, CDR1 is SGHAT and CDR2 is FQDESV (reference sequence).

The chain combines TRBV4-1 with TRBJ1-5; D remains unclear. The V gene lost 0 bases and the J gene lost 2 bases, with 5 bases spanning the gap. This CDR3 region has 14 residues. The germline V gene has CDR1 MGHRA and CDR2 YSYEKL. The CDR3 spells CASSQELGNQPQHF. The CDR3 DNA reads TGCGCCAGCAGCCAAGAGTTAGGCAATCAGCCCCAGCATTTT.

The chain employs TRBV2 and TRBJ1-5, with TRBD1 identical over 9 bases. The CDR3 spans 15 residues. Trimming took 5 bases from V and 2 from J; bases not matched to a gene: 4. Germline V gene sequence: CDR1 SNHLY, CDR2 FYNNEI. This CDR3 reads CASSLDRGGNQPQHF. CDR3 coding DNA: TGTGCCAGCAGTTTAGACAGGGGGGGCAATCAGCCCCAGCATTTT.

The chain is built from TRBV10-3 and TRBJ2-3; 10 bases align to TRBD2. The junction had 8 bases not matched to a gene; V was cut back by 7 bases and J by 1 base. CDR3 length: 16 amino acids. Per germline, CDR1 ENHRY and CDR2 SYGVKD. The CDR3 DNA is TGTGCCATCACAAGCGGGAGGGCCGGGGGCACAGATACGCAGTATTTT. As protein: CAITSGRAGGTDTQYF.

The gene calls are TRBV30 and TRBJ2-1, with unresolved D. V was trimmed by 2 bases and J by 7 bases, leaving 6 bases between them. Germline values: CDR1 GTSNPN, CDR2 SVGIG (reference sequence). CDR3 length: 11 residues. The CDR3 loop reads CAWSKENEQFF. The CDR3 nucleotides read TGTGCCTGGAGTAAGGAGAATGAGCAGTTCTTC.

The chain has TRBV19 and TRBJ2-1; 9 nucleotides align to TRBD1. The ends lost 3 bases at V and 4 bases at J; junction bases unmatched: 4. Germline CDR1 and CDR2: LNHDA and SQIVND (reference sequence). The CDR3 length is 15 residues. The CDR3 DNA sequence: TGTGCCAGTAGTATCCCGGGACAGGGATACAATGAGCAGTTCTTC. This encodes CASSIPGQGYNEQFF.

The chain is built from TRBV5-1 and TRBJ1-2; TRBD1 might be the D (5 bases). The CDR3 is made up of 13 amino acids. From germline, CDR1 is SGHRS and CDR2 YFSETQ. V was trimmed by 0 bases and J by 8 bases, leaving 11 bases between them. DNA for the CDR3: TGCGCCAGCAGCTTGGGGGGGGGAAGAGGCTACACCTTC. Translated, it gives CASSLGGGRGYTF.

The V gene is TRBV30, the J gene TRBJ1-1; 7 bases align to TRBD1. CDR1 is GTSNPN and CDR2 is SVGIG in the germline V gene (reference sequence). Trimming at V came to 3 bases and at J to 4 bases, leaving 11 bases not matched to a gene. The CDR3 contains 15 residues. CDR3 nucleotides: TGTGCCTGGAGACTCCCCGACAGGGAGAGCACTGAAGCTTTCTTT. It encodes CAWRLPDRESTEAFF.

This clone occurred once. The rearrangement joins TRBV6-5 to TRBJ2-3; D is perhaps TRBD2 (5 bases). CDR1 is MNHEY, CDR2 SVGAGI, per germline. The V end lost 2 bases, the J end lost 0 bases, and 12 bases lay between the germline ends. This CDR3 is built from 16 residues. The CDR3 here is CASSYDITRSTDTQYF. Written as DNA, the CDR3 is TGTGCCAGCAGTTACGACATCACTAGAAGCACAGATACGCAGTATTTT.

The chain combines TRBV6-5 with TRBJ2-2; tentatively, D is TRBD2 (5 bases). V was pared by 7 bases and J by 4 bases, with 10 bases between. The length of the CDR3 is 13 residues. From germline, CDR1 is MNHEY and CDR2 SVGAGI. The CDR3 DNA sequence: TGTGCCAGCATCCACAGCGGCACCGGGGAGCTGTTTTTT. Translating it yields CASIHSGTGELFF.

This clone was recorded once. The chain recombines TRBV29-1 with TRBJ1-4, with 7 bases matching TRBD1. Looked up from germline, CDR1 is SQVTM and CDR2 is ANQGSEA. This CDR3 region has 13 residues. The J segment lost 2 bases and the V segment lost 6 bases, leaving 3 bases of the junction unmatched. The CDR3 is CSVARGTNEKLFF. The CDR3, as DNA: TGCAGCGTAGCCAGGGGGACTAATGAAAAACTGTTTTTT. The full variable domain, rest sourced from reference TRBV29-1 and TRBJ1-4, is SAVISQKPSRDICQRGTSLTIQCQVDSQVTMMFWYRQQPGQSLTLIATANQGSEATYESGFVIDKFPISRPNLTFSTLTVSNMSPEDSSIYLCSVARGTNEKLFFGSGTQLSVL.

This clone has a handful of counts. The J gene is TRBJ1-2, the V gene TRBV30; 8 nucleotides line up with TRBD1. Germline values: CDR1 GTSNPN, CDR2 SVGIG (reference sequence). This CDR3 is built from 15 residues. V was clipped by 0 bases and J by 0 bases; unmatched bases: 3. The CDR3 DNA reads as TGTGCCTGGAGTGTACGACAGGGGACTAACTATGGCTACACCTTC. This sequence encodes CAWSVRQGTNYGYTF.

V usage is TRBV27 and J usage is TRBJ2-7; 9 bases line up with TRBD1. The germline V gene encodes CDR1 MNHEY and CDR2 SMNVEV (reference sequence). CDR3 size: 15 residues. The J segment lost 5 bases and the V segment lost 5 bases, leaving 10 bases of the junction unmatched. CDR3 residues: CASSGSRDRVHEQYF. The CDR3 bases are TGTGCCAGCAGTGGAAGCCGGGACAGGGTGCACGAGCAGTACTTC.

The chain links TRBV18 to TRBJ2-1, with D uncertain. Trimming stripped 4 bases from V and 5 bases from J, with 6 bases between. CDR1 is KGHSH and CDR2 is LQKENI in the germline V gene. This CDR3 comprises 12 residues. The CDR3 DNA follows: TGTGCCAGCTCACTTGTAGACAATGAGCAGTTCTTC. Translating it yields CASSLVDNEQFF.

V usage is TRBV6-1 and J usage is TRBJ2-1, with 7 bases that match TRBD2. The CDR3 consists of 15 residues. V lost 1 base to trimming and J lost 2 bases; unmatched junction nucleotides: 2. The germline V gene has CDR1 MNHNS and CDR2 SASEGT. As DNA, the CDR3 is TGTGCCAGCAGTGAAGTTGCGGGGGCCTACAATGAGCAGTTCTTC. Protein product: CASSEVAGAYNEQFF.

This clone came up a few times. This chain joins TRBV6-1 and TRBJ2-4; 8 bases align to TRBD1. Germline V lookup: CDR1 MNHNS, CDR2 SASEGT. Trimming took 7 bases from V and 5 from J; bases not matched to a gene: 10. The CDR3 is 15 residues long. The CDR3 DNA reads TGTGCCAGCATCCTAGGCAGGGGGCTTGAAAACATTCAGTACTTC. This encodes CASILGRGLENIQYF.